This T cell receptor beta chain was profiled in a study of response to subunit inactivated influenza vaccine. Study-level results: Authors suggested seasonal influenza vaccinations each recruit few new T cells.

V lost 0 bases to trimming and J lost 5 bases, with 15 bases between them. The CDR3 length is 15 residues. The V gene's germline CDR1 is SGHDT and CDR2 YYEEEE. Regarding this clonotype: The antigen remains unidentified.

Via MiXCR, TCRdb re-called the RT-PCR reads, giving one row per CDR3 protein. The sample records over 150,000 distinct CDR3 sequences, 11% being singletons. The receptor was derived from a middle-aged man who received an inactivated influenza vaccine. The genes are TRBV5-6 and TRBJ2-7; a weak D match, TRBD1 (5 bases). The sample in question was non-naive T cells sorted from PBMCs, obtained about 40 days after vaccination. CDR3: CASSLGVRDTHEQYF. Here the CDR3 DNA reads TGTGCCAGCAGCTTGGGGGTCAGGGATACCCACGAGCAGTACTTC.